Each of the 25 T cell receptor beta chains below was sequenced from the same sample in a study of blood T cell repertoires in COVID-19. Only in-frame clones appear in the TCRdb table, and some are missing; sequencing was by immunoSEQ multiplex PCR. The sample holds tens of thousands of clones, 79% seen once. The sample taken for sequencing was peripheral blood. All receptors derive from a human donor in a cohort sampled during active COVID-19.

This clone was recorded only once. The CDR3 sequence is CASSLYGRDRIYEQYF. In nucleotides, the CDR3 is TGTGCCAGCAGTTTATATGGGCGGGACAGGATCTACGAGCAGTACTTC. V usage is TRBV27 and J usage is TRBJ2-7; 8 positions agree with TRBD1. Germline values: CDR1 MNHEY, CDR2 SMNVEV (reference sequence). This CDR3 contains 16 residues. V was pared by 1 base and J by 3 bases, with 8 bases of the junction left unmatched.

V and J are TRBV18 and TRBJ1-1, with D hard to call. The V end was cut by 2 bases, the J end by 1 base, with 17 bases between. Germline V CDR1 and CDR2: KGHSH, LQKENI. This CDR3 has 17 amino acids. CDR3 coding DNA: TGTGCCAGCTCACCAGGCTGGGGAGGCCGGGGGAACACTGAAGCTTTCTTT. It codes for CASSPGWGGRGNTEAFF.

The V call is TRBV5-5, the J call TRBJ2-5, with TRBD2 matching 7 bases. The germline V gene has CDR1 SGHKS and CDR2 YYEKEE (reference sequence). CDR3 length: 13 residues. The ends lost 3 bases at V and 5 bases at J; junction bases unmatched: 4. DNA of the CDR3: TGTGCCAGCAGCTCCGGGAGGATGGAGACCCAGTACTTC. This sequence encodes CASSSGRMETQYF.

The chain has TRBV27 and TRBJ2-2, with D unclear. Germline assignment: CDR1 MNHEY and CDR2 SMNVEV (reference sequence). Trimming removed 3 bases at V and 7 bases at J, with 9 bases between. This CDR3 comprises 13 residues. CDR3 region: CASSFHIGGELFF. The CDR3, as DNA: TGTGCCAGCAGTTTCCACATTGGCGGGGAGCTGTTTTTT.

This clone was found a few times. V gene TRBV29-1 combines with J gene TRBJ2-5; D may be TRBD1 (7 bases). V was clipped by 6 bases and J by 0 bases, with 11 bases between them. CDR3 length: 13 residues. Germline values: CDR1 SQVTM, CDR2 ANQGSEA. As DNA, the CDR3 is TGCAGCGTCCGCGGGACAGACCAAGAGACCCAGTACTTC. It specifies CSVRGTDQETQYF.

The chain uses TRBV5-1 and TRBJ2-7, with D tentatively TRBD1 (6 bases). The CDR3 has 14 residues. The germline V gene has CDR1 SGHRS and CDR2 YFSETQ. The germline V and J ends were trimmed by 0 bases and 3 bases, with 10 bases remaining between them. In DNA, the CDR3 is TGCGCCAGCAGCTTGGTTCCAGGGGACTACGAGCAGTACTTC. Protein product: CASSLVPGDYEQYF.

The rearrangement uses TRBV29-1 and TRBJ2-5; 7 bases align to TRBD1. This CDR3 has 16 amino acids. With 0 bases clipped from V and 5 bases from J, the junction kept 12 bases outside the gene matches. Germline loops: CDR1 SQVTM, CDR2 ANQGSEA. CDR3 DNA: TGCAGCGTTGAAGACCGACAGGGCTACGCTGGGGAGACCCAGTACTTC. Protein sequence: CSVEDRQGYAGETQYF. The full variable domain, with the rest looked up from reference TRBV29-1 and TRBJ2-5, is SAVISQKPSRDICQRGTSLTIQCQVDSQVTMMFWYRQQPGQSLTLIATANQGSEATYESGFVIDKFPISRPNLTFSTLTVSNMSPEDSSIYLCSVEDRQGYAGETQYFGPGTRLLVL.

J is TRBJ2-1 and V is TRBV7-3, with no clear D. Germline V gives CDR1 SGHTA, CDR2 FQGTGA. The CDR3 is 13 residues long. The V end lost 7 bases, the J end lost 4 bases, and 11 bases lay between the germline ends. CDR3 coding DNA: TGTGCCAGCACCCAATGGCCGTACAATGAGCAGTTCTTC. The encoded protein is CASTQWPYNEQFF.

This clone was seen at least ten times. The chain recombines TRBV4-1 with TRBJ1-2, with a weak D call TRBD1 (5 bases). Germline V lookup: CDR1 MGHRA, CDR2 YSYEKL. The CDR3 has 14 residues. Trimming removed 0 bases from V and 8 bases from J, with 13 bases in between. CDR3 DNA: TGCGCCAGCAGCCAAGAAACAGGTCTGTCCGGCTACACCTTC. It is translated as CASSQETGLSGYTF.

Only a few counts were recorded for this clone. The chain carries TRBV24-1 and TRBJ2-7; D not certain. V was clipped by 3 bases and J by 2 bases, with 13 bases between them. There are 15 residues in the CDR3. Germline CDR1 reads KGHDR; CDR2 reads SFDVKD. CDR3 protein: CATSDGRRLPYEQYF. Written as DNA, the CDR3 is TGTGCCACCAGTGATGGTAGGCGGTTACCCTACGAGCAGTACTTC.

The chain couples TRBV5-6 to TRBJ1-3; no reliable D call. CDR3 length: 14 amino acids. V was clipped by 1 base and J by 3 bases, with 8 bases between them. Germline V gene sequence: CDR1 SGHDT, CDR2 YYEEEE. This CDR3 is CASSLYGFGNTIYF. The DNA for the CDR3 is TGTGCCAGCAGCTTGTACGGGTTTGGAAACACCATATATTTT.

The CDR3 DNA follows: TGTGCCAGCAGCCCCAACCTGGGGCAAAACACTGAAGCTTTCTTT. Protein: CASSPNLGQNTEAFF. The chain uses TRBV11-2 and TRBJ1-1, with D maybe TRBD1 (5 bases). The V end was cut by 5 bases, the J end by 2 bases, with 15 bases between. The CDR3 runs to 15 residues. Per the germline V gene, CDR1 is SGHAT and CDR2 is FQNNGV.

V and J are TRBV7-9 and TRBJ2-1; 7 bases align to TRBD1. Germline V lookup: CDR1 SEHNR, CDR2 FQNEAQ (reference sequence). The CDR3 contains 15 residues. Trimming at V came to 5 bases and at J to 2 bases, leaving 6 bases not matched to a gene. The CDR3 is CASSQNRGTYNEQFF. DNA of the CDR3: TGTGCCAGCAGCCAGAACAGGGGAACCTACAATGAGCAGTTCTTC.

V is TRBV7-9 and J is TRBJ2-6, with a possible D match to TRBD1 (5 bases). Germline lookup yields CDR1 SEHNR and CDR2 FQNEAQ (reference sequence). Trimming removed 7 bases from V and 0 bases from J, with 7 bases in between. This CDR3 is built from 14 residues. This CDR3 is CASTDSSGANVLTF. The CDR3, as DNA: TGTGCCAGCACCGACAGCTCTGGGGCCAACGTCCTGACTTTC. Supplemented by reference TRBV7-9 and TRBJ2-6, the full variable domain reads DTGVSQNPRHKITKRGQNVTFRCDPISEHNRLYWYRQTLGQGPEFLTYFQNEAQLEKSRLLSDRFSAERPKGSFSTLEIQRTEQGDSAMYLCASTDSSGANVLTFGAGSRLTVL.

This clone was picked up a small number of times. This sequence joins TRBV4-1 and TRBJ2-4, with unresolved D. The germline V and J ends were trimmed by 3 bases and 0 bases, with 12 bases remaining between them. Germline V CDR1 and CDR2: MGHRA, YSYEKL. The CDR3 has 16 amino acids. The CDR3 DNA is TGCGCCAGCAGCCAGCAGGCTATCCTAGCCAAAAACATTCAGTACTTC. Amino acid sequence: CASSQQAILAKNIQYF.

The table lists this clone with a few counts. The chain combines TRBV11-3 with TRBJ2-3; weak D call: TRBD2 (7 bases). Germline V CDR1 and CDR2: SGHNT, YENEEA. This CDR3 comprises 17 residues. V lost 4 bases, J lost 2 bases, and 19 bases lay in between. CDR3 sequence reads: CASSSGEGGPPTDTQYF. The CDR3 DNA follows: TGTGCCAGCAGCTCAGGGGAGGGGGGTCCGCCCACAGATACGCAGTATTTT. The entire variable domain, with the rest obtained from reference TRBV11-3 and TRBJ2-3, is as follows: EAGVVQSPRYKIIEKKQPVAFWCNPISGHNTLYWYLQNLGQGPELLIRYENEEAVDDSQLPKDRFSAERLKGVDSTLKIQPAELGDSAVYLCASSSGEGGPPTDTQYFGPGTRLTVL.

V is TRBV19 and J is TRBJ1-1; D possibly corresponds to TRBD1 (6 bases). This CDR3 spans 15 amino acids. V lost 3 bases to trimming and J lost 3 bases, with 14 bases between them. Germline V gives CDR1 LNHDA, CDR2 SQIVND (reference sequence). CDR3 residues: CASSIGGASHTEAFF. In nucleotides, the CDR3 is TGTGCCAGTAGTATCGGGGGGGCATCGCACACTGAAGCTTTCTTT.

The rearrangement joins TRBV11-1 to TRBJ2-5, with 10 bases identical to TRBD1. The V gene's germline CDR1 is SGHAT and CDR2 FQDESV (reference sequence). The CDR3 length is 15 residues. V shed 7 bases, J shed 0 bases, and the junction held 5 bases outside the gene matches. The CDR3 here is CASTPGQGHQETQYF. The DNA of the CDR3 is TGTGCCAGCACCCCGGGACAGGGGCACCAAGAGACCCAGTACTTC.

The genes are TRBV7-9 and TRBJ2-1; 11 bases match TRBD2. The CDR3 spans 16 residues. The germline CDR1 and CDR2 sequences are SEHNR and FQNEAQ (reference sequence). V was pared by 4 bases and J by 4 bases, with 6 bases of the junction left unmatched. CDR3 amino acids: CASSSGTSGFYNEQFF. In nucleotides, the CDR3 is TGTGCCAGCAGCTCCGGGACTAGCGGCTTTTACAATGAGCAGTTCTTC.

This clone was recorded once. This chain links TRBV4-1 with TRBJ1-1; a possible D gene is TRBD1 (5 bases). CDR3 size: 14 residues. V was cut by 2 bases and J by 1 base, with 8 bases left in between. Looked up from germline, CDR1 is MGHRA and CDR2 is YSYEKL. The CDR3 nucleotides read TGCGCCAGCAGCCAACAAGGACAGAACACTGAAGCTTTCTTT. Translating it yields CASSQQGQNTEAFF.

This rearrangement joins TRBV29-1 to TRBJ2-5; a possible D gene is TRBD2 (6 bases). The CDR3 runs 14 residues. Germline V gene data show CDR1 as SQVTM and CDR2 as ANQGSEA. The V and J ends lost 4 bases and 1 base respectively, with 13 bases between them. CDR3: CSVAGLGGQETQYF. Written as DNA, the CDR3 is TGCAGCGTTGCCGGCTTGGGGGGCCAAGAGACCCAGTACTTC.

The rearrangement links TRBV6-2 or TRBV6-3 to TRBJ2-1; 8 bases map to TRBD2. The CDR3 runs 15 residues. The V gene end was trimmed by 6 bases and the J gene end by 9 bases; junction bases not matched to a gene: 13. CDR1 and CDR2 from the germline V gene are MNHEY and SVGEGT. The CDR3 nucleotides are TGTGCCAGCAGCCGAGGGGGTAGCGGGAAACCTGAGCAGTTCTTC. This translates into CASSRGGSGKPEQFF.

The chain carries TRBV24-1 and TRBJ1-1; 7 bases map to TRBD1. Trimming removed 7 bases from V and 1 base from J; junction bases left unmatched: 8. The CDR3 consists of 15 residues. Germline V gene data show CDR1 as KGHDR and CDR2 as SFDVKD. The DNA of the CDR3 is TGTGCCACCAGACAGACAGGGCGGGGGAACACTGAAGCTTTCTTT. This sequence encodes CATRQTGRGNTEAFF.

The rearrangement joins TRBV9 to TRBJ2-2, with TRBD2 matching over 13 bases. Germline CDR1 and CDR2: SGDLS and YYNGEE. This CDR3 contains 14 residues. V trimming: 5 bases; J trimming: 7 bases; junction bases outside the gene matches: 2. The CDR3 coding sequence is TGTGCCAGCAGGCGGACTAGCGGGAGCGGGGAGCTGTTTTTT. Protein product: CASRRTSGSGELFF.

This clone turned up a few times. The V call is TRBV29-1, the J call TRBJ2-3; D possibly corresponds to TRBD2 (6 bases). This CDR3 comprises 14 residues. Germline V CDR1 and CDR2: SQVTM, ANQGSEA. Trimming took off 7 bases at V and 0 bases at J, with 14 bases between the two ends. CDR3 nucleotide sequence: TGCAGCGCTCGAGCCAGCGGGAGCACAGATACGCAGTATTTT. Residues: CSARASGSTDTQYF.